This TCR beta chain originates from a study of regulatory T cells in long-lasting Graves disease. Findings of the study overall: The TCR repertoire of persistent Graves' patients was less diverse than that of newly diagnosed ones.

Researchers made TCR beta libraries by using iRepertoire HTBI primers and running Arm-PCR on CDR3 regions. TCRdb redid the calling of the multiplex PCR reads with MiXCR, one entry per CDR3 protein. The profile covers fewer than 400,000 distinct CDR3 sequences, with less than 25% appearing a single time and around 20% taken by the ten largest. There are a few counts of this clonotype. Its antigen is currently unknown. The time point denotes: persistent/refractory GD, antithyroid drugs over 5 years with positive TRAb. PBMC-derived RNA was used for the TCR library. The authors diagnosed Graves' disease using American Thyroid Association guidelines. The authors drew patients from an endocrinology department in Xi'an, China. Germline values: CDR1 SQVTM, CDR2 ANQGSEA. This CDR3 comprises 13 residues. The J segment lost 8 bases and the V segment lost 6 bases, leaving 12 bases of the junction unmatched.

The sequenced sample was peripheral blood mononuclear cells (PBMCs), obtained when the disease was refractory, from a patient treated with antithyroid drugs. The chain uses TRBV29-1 and TRBJ1-2, with 7 bases identical to TRBD1. This receptor was taken from a female donor with Graves disease. In DNA, the CDR3 is TGCAGCGTCTGGGACAGCCCGGAGGGGGGCTACACCTTC. Translation gives CSVWDSPEGGYTF.